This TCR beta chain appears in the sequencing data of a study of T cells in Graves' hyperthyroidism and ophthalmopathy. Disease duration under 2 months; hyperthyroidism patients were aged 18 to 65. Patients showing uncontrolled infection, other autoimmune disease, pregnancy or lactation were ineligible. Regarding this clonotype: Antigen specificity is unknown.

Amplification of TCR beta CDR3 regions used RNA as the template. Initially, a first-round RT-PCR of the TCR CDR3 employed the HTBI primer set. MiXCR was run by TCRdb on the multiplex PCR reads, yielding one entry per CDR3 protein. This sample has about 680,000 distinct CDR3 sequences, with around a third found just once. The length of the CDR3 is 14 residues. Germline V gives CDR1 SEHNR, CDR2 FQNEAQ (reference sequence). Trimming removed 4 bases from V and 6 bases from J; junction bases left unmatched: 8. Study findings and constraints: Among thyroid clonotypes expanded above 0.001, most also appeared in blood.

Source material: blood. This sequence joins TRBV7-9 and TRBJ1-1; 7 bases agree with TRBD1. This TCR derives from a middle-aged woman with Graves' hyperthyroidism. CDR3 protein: CASSSLWGTAEAFF. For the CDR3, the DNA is TGTGCCAGCAGCTCGTTGTGGGGGACAGCTGAAGCTTTCTTT.